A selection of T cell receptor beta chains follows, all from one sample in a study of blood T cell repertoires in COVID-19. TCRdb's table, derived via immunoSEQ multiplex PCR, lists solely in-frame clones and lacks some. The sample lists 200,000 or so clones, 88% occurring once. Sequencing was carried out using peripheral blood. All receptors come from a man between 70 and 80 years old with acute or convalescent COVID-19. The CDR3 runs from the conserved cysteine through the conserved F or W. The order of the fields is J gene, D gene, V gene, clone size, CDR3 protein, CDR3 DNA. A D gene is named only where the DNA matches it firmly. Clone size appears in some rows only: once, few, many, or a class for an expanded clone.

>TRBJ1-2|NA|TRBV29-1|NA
CSVRTPGYGYTF
TGCAGCGTTCGGACACCAGGTTATGGCTACACCTTC
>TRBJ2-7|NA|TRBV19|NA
CASSPRDSLYEQYF
TGTGCCAGTAGTCCCAGGGACTCACTATACGAGCAGTACTTC
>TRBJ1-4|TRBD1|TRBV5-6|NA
CASLERGRPNEKLFF
TGTGCCAGCTTAGAGAGGGGGCGACCTAATGAAAAACTGTTTTTT
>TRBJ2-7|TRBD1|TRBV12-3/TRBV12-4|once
CASSKRTGQEQYF
TGTGCCAGCAGTAAAAGGACAGGGCAAGAGCAGTACTTC
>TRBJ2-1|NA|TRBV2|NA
CTSSEQGNEQFF
TGTACCAGCAGTGAACAGGGAAATGAGCAGTTCTTC
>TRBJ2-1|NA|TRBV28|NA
CASSLLVSYNEQFF
TGTGCCAGCAGTTTACTAGTTTCCTACAATGAGCAGTTCTTC
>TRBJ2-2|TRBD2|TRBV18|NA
CASSPGQTSVYTGELFF
TGTGCCAGCTCACCGGGGCAGACTAGCGTGTACACCGGGGAGCTGTTTTTT
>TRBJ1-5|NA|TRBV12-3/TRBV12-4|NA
CASMGRGNQPQHF
TGTGCCAGCATGGGGCGAGGCAATCAGCCCCAGCATTTT
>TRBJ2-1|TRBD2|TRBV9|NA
CASSVGSAGGANLYNEQFF
TGTGCCAGCAGCGTAGGGTCGGCGGGAGGGGCGAATTTATACAATGAGCAGTTCTTC
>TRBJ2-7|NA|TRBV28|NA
CASSSNSDYEQYF
TGTGCCAGCAGTTCAAATAGTGACTACGAGCAGTACTTC
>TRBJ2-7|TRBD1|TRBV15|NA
CATSRDRGREQYF
TGTGCCACCAGCAGGGACAGGGGGCGCGAGCAGTACTTC
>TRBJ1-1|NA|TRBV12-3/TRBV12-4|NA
CASSFAGATEAFF
TGTGCCAGCAGTTTCGCGGGGGCCACTGAAGCTTTCTTT
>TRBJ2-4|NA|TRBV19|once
CASSIGQGKNIQYF
TGTGCCAGTAGTATAGGTCAGGGGAAAAACATTCAGTACTTC
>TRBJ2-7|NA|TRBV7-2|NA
CASSLRQANEQYF
TGTGCCAGCAGCTTAAGACAGGCCAACGAGCAGTACTTC
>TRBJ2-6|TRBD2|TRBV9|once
CASSGGGGPGEVLTF
TGTGCCAGCAGCGGCGGGGGGGGCCCAGGAGAAGTCCTGACTTTC
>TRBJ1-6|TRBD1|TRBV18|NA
CASSPGWDRVRSPLHF
TGTGCCAGCTCACCCGGCTGGGACAGGGTTCGTTCACCCCTCCACTTT
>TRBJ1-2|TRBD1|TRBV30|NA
CAWKNRGSNGYTF
TGTGCCTGGAAGAACAGGGGTTCTAATGGCTACACCTTC
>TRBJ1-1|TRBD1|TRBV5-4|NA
CASSLERGLTEAFF
TGTGCCAGCAGCTTGGAAAGGGGGCTGACTGAAGCTTTCTTT
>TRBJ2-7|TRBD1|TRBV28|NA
CASSGAGQGGEQYF
TGTGCCAGCTCAGGGGCGGGACAGGGGGGCGAGCAGTACTTC
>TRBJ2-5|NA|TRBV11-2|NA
CASSSSRVLAETQYF
TGTGCCAGCAGCTCGTCTAGGGTGCTAGCAGAGACCCAGTACTTC
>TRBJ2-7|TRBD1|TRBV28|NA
CASSQVSGGTGTGEQYF
TGTGCCAGCAGTCAAGTATCCGGCGGGACAGGGACCGGGGAGCAGTACTTC
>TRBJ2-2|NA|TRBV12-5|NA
CAREGALGWLGGELFF
TGTGCTAGGGAGGGGGCCTTAGGGTGGTTGGGCGGGGAGCTGTTTTTT
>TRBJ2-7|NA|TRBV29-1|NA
CSVDRGGGVQYF
TGCAGCGTTGATAGAGGGGGAGGGGTGCAGTACTTC
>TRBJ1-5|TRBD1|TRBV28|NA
CASSTPTGDSNQPQHF
TGTGCCAGCAGTACCCCGACAGGGGATAGCAATCAGCCCCAGCATTTT
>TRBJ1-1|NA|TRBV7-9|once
CASSPHQDTEAFF
TGTGCCAGCAGCCCCCACCAGGACACTGAAGCTTTCTTT
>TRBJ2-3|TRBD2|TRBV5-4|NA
CASSWGGTSGSGGTDTQYF
TGTGCCAGCAGCTGGGGGGGGACTAGCGGGAGTGGCGGCACAGATACGCAGTATTTT
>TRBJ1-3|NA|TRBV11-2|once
CASSRYPGNTIYF
TGTGCCAGCAGCCGCTACCCTGGAAACACCATATATTTT
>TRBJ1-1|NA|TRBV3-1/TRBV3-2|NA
CASRANTEAFF
TGTGCCAGCAGGGCCAACACTGAAGCTTTCTTT
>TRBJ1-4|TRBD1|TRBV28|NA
CASSPVGQGDEKLFF
TGTGCCAGCAGTCCCGTGGGACAGGGGGATGAAAAACTGTTTTTT
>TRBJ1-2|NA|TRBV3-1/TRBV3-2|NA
CASSQGGGPNYGYTF
TGTGCCAGCAGCCAAGGTGGTGGGCCTAACTATGGCTACACCTTC
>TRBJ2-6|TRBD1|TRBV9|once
CASSGDRGTVAGANVLTF
TGTGCCAGCAGCGGTGACAGGGGAACCGTCGCTGGGGCCAACGTCCTGACTTTC
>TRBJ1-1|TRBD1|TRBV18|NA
CASSPGQTNTEAFF
TGTGCCAGCTCACCGGGACAGACGAACACTGAAGCTTTCTTT
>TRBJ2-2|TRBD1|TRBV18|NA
CASSLGQGNTGELFF
TGTGCCAGCTCACTTGGACAGGGGAACACCGGGGAGCTGTTTTTT
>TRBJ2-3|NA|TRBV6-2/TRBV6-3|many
CASSTGTSTDTQYF
TGTGCCAGCAGCACCGGGACTAGCACAGATACGCAGTATTTT
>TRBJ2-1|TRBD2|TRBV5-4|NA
CASSLEGLAEYNEQFF
TGTGCCAGCAGCTTGGAGGGACTAGCGGAATACAATGAGCAGTTCTTC
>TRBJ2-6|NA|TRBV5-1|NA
CASRNAGAGGANVLTF
TGCGCCAGCCGGAACGCGGGGGCTGGTGGGGCCAACGTCCTGACTTTC
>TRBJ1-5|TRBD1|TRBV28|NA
CASSLWGTATNQPQHF
TGTGCCAGCAGTTTATGGGGGACAGCCACTAATCAGCCCCAGCATTTT
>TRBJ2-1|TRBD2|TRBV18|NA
CASSRTSGPYNEQFF
TGTGCCAGCTCGCGGACTAGCGGACCCTACAATGAGCAGTTCTTC
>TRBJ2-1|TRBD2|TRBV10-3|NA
CAISGEVAGVNEQFF
TGTGCCATCAGTGGGGAGGTAGCGGGAGTCAATGAGCAGTTCTTC
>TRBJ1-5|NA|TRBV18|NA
CASSPLDSAQPQHF
TGTGCCAGCTCACCCCTCGACAGTGCTCAGCCCCAGCATTTT
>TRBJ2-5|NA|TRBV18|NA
CASSPLRGETQYF
TGTGCCAGCTCACCACTACGGGGGGAGACCCAGTACTTC
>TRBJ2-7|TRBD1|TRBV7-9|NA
CASSSSGTAYEQYF
TGTGCCAGCAGCTCATCCGGGACAGCCTACGAGCAGTACTTC
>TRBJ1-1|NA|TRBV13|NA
CASSLGAGAWQSEAFF
TGTGCCAGCAGCTTGGGTGCGGGGGCATGGCAATCTGAAGCTTTCTTT
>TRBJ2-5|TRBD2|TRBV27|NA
CASSGTSGRSETQYF
TGTGCCAGCAGTGGGACTAGCGGGAGGAGTGAGACCCAGTACTTC
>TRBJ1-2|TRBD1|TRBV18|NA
CASSPSGQGDYGYTF
TGTGCCAGCTCACCTAGTGGACAGGGAGACTATGGCTACACCTTC
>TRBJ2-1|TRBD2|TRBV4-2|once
CASSHFTSGRSRGNEQFF
TGTGCCAGCAGCCATTTCACTAGCGGGAGGAGCCGAGGCAATGAGCAGTTCTTC
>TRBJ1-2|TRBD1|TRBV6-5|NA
CAVHRGNYGYTF
TGTGCCGTCCACAGGGGCAACTATGGCTACACCTTC
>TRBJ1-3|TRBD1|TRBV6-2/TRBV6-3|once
CASSGTGGSGNTIYF
TGTGCCAGCAGCGGGACAGGGGGATCTGGAAACACCATATATTTT
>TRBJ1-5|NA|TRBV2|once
CASSEIGGTQPQHF
TGTGCCAGCAGTGAAATCGGGGGAACTCAGCCCCAGCATTTT
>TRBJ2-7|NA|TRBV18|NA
CASSPGTPPSYF
TGTGCCAGCTCACCCGGGACTCCGCCGTCGTACTTC
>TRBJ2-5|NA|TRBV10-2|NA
CASSGLVSYQETQYF
TGCGCCAGCAGTGGACTAGTATCGTACCAAGAGACCCAGTACTTC
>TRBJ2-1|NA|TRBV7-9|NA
CASSSGGSYNEQFF
TGTGCCAGCAGCTCAGGAGGCTCATACAATGAGCAGTTCTTC
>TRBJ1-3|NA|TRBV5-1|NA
CASSLGGAGNTIYF
TGCGCCAGCAGCTTAGGAGGGGCTGGAAACACCATATATTTT
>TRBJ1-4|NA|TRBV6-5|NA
CASSSAGDLAEKLFF
TGTGCCAGCAGTTCGGCAGGGGATCTTGCTGAAAAACTGTTTTTT
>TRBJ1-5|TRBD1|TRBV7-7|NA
CASSRDRDQPQHF
TGTGCTAGCAGCCGCGACAGGGATCAGCCCCAGCATTTT